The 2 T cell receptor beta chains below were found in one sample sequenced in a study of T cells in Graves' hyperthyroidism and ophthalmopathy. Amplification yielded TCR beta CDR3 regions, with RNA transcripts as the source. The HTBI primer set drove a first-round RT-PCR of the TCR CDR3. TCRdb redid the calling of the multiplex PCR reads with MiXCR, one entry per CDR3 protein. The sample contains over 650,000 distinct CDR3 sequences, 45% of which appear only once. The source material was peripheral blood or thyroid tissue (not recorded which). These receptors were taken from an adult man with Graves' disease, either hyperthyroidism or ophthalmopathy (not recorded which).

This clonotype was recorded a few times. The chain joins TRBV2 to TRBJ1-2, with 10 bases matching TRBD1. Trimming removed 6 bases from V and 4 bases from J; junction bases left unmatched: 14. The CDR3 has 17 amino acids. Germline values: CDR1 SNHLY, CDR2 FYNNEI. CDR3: CASSPSTGGSPGYGYTF. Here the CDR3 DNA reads TGTGCCAGCAGCCCCTCGACAGGGGGCAGCCCTGGCTATGGCTACACCTTC.

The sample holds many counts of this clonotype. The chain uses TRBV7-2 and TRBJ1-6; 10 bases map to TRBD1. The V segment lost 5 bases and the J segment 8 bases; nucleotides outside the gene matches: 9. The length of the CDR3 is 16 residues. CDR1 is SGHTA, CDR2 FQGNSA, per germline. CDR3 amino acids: CASSAFPGTGDSPLHF. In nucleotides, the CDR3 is TGTGCCAGCAGCGCTTTTCCCGGGACAGGGGATTCACCCCTCCACTTT.